Presented here are 20 T cell receptor beta chains from one specimen sequenced in a study of monozygotic twins with inflammatory bowel disease. TCRdb reprocessed the 5' RACE reads, keeping one entry per CDR3 protein, no DNA. The record lists 300,000 to 400,000 distinct CDR3 sequences, of which the ten most abundant hold 2% to 3%. Sequenced input: blood. Receptor source: a human donor with ulcerative colitis or Crohn's disease, or a healthy co-twin of an affected twin (not recorded which).

The CDR3 spells CSAIRTDTQYF. The chain recombines TRBV20-1 with TRBJ2-3. This CDR3 contains 11 residues. Germline CDR1 and CDR2: DFQATT and SNEGSKA (reference sequence).

V and J are TRBV29-1 and TRBJ2-7. CDR1 is SQVTM and CDR2 is ANQGSEA in the germline V gene. The CDR3 runs to 13 residues. The CDR3 is CSVEDPSSYEQYF.

The rearrangement joins TRBV5-1 to TRBJ1-2; absent DNA, TCRdb's TRBD1 call cannot be checked. The CDR3 covers 15 residues. Germline V gene data show CDR1 as SGHRS and CDR2 as YFSETQ. CDR3 region: CASSLEQGANYGYTF. The full variable domain, in which reference TRBV5-1 and TRBJ1-2 provide the parts outside the CDR3, is KAGVTQTPRYLIKTRGQQVTLSCSPISGHRSVSWYQQTPGQGLQFLFEYFSETQRNKGNFPGRFSGRQFSNSRSEMNVSTLELGDSALYLCASSLEQGANYGYTFGSGTRLTVV.

The chain has TRBV25-1 and TRBJ1-2; the TCRdb D gene call, TRBD1, has no DNA to confirm it. This CDR3 is 14 amino acids long. The germline V gene has CDR1 MGHDK and CDR2 SYGVNS. CDR3 protein: CASSEVGGVYGYTF.

V and J are TRBV4-3 and TRBJ2-7. CDR1 and CDR2 from the germline V gene are LGHNA and YSLEER. The CDR3 loop spans 16 amino acids. CDR3 residues: CASSQENRGGAYEQYF.

V usage is TRBV4-2 and J usage is TRBJ1-2. Germline CDR1 and CDR2: LGHNA and YNFKEQ. The CDR3 is 16 residues long. The CDR3 spells CASSQTGGASYYGYTF.

The chain recombines TRBV4-2 with TRBJ2-5; without DNA, the TCRdb call of TRBD1 cannot be checked. The germline V gene encodes CDR1 LGHNA and CDR2 YNFKEQ. The CDR3 is 17 residues long. Here the CDR3 reads CASSQEATRGPRETQYF.

The chain uses TRBV3-1 and TRBJ1-5; the TRBD1 assignment by TCRdb is unverifiable without DNA. The germline V gene encodes CDR1 LGHDT and CDR2 YNNKEL (reference sequence). The CDR3 has 16 amino acids. CDR3 sequence: CASSPTSGGTSQPQHF.

The chain couples TRBV7-3 to TRBJ2-5; without DNA, the TCRdb call of TRBD1 cannot be checked. The CDR3 consists of 19 residues. CDR1 is SGHTA and CDR2 is FQGTGA in the germline V gene. The CDR3 is CASSLNPRHQGGFRETQYF.

V and J are TRBV5-1 and TRBJ1-3; TCRdb gives TRBD1 as the D gene, but with no DNA this cannot be confirmed. This CDR3 is built from 16 residues. The germline V gene encodes CDR1 SGHRS and CDR2 YFSETQ. CDR3 in amino acids: CASSLESGRGGNTIYF.

J is TRBJ2-3 and V is TRBV12-3 or TRBV12-4. This CDR3 spans 17 amino acids. CDR3: CASSLNIRGLGTDTQYF.

This rearrangement joins TRBV7-2 to TRBJ1-5. This CDR3 comprises 14 residues. The germline gives CDR1 SGHTA, CDR2 FQGNSA. This CDR3 reads CASSLNRGRQPQHF.

The chain employs TRBV4-3 and TRBJ2-3; there is no DNA to check the TCRdb D call of TRBD1. Germline-derived CDR1 and CDR2 are LGHNA and YSLEER. The CDR3 loop spans 16 amino acids. The CDR3 is CASSQGTGGFRDTQYF.

The chain employs TRBV7-8 and TRBJ1-1; the TRBD1 assignment by TCRdb is unverifiable without DNA. Germline assignment: CDR1 SGHVS and CDR2 FQNEAQ. This CDR3 has 18 amino acids. The CDR3 loop is CASSLVRFADRENTEAFF.

The rearrangement links TRBV30 to TRBJ1-6; TCRdb's D gene call, TRBD1, goes unchecked for lack of DNA. The CDR3 totals 17 residues. Germline CDR1 is GTSNPN and CDR2 is SVGIG (reference sequence). CDR3 in amino acids: CAWSVRDESSYNSPLHF. The full variable domain, in which reference TRBV30 and TRBJ1-6 provide the parts outside the CDR3, is SQTIHQWPATLVQPVGSPLSLECTVEGTSNPNLYWYRQAAGRGLQLLFYSVGIGQISSEVPQNLSASRPQDRQFILSSKKLLLSDSGFYLCAWSVRDESSYNSPLHFGNGTRLTVT.

The chain is built from TRBV6-1 and TRBJ2-7; TCRdb lists TRBD2, though no DNA is available to test this call. From germline, CDR1 is MNHNS and CDR2 SASEGT. The CDR3 consists of 18 residues. The CDR3 spells CASSEGIRGAGEDYEQYF.

The V call is TRBV10-3, the J call TRBJ1-1. Germline values: CDR1 ENHRY, CDR2 SYGVKD. The CDR3 is 12 amino acids. CDR3: CAISESLGEAFF.

The gene calls are TRBV7-3 and TRBJ2-2. CDR3 length equals 11 residues. CDR1 is SGHTA and CDR2 is FQGTGA in the germline V gene. CDR3 protein: CASSFGGGLFF.

The rearrangement uses TRBV27 and TRBJ2-3; without DNA, the TCRdb call of TRBD1 cannot be checked. Germline assignment: CDR1 MNHEY and CDR2 SMNVEV (reference sequence). This CDR3 is 19 amino acids long. CDR3 sequence: CASSSWGLKGYSSTDTQYF.

V is TRBV12-3 or TRBV12-4 and J is TRBJ2-5; TCRdb's D call of TRBD1 is untestable without DNA. This CDR3 spans 17 amino acids. The CDR3 protein is CASSLSQGRVDQETQYF.